Listed here are 4 T cell receptor beta chains from one sample, sequenced in a study of blood T cell repertoires in COVID-19. This table comes from immunoSEQ multiplex PCR, and its TCRdb copy is limited to in-frame clones, with some not included. The sample records 250,000 to 300,000 clones, 85% to 90% being singletons. Sequencing was done on a sample of peripheral blood. The receptors were sampled from a woman aged 60-75 years with COVID-19, enrolled during active disease.

The chain has TRBV18 and TRBJ1-4; no reliable D call. Germline lookup yields CDR1 KGHSH and CDR2 LQKENI. V shed 3 bases and J shed 5 bases, with 13 bases lying between them. The CDR3 runs to 15 residues. The CDR3 DNA reads as TGTGCCAGCTCACCGACCCACAGCACGAATGAAAAACTGTTTTTT. It codes for CASSPTHSTNEKLFF. The entire variable domain, with the rest obtained from reference TRBV18 and TRBJ1-4, is as follows: NAGVMQNPRHLVRRRGQEARLRCSPMKGHSHVYWYRQLPEEGLKFMVYLQKENIIDESGMPKERFSAEFPKEGPSILRIQQVVRGDSAAYFCASSPTHSTNEKLFFGSGTQLSVL.

The chain carries TRBV6-2 or TRBV6-3 and TRBJ1-1, with 10 bases aligning to TRBD1. The germline CDR1 and CDR2 sequences are MNHEY and SVGEGT. The length of the CDR3 is 16 residues. The V gene end was trimmed by 2 bases and the J gene end by 3 bases; junction bases not matched to a gene: 6. The CDR3 reads CASSYRDRGGDTEAFF. In DNA form, the CDR3 reads TGTGCCAGCAGTTACCGGGACAGGGGAGGGGACACTGAAGCTTTCTTT.

The chain uses TRBV6-1 and TRBJ1-5; tentatively, D is TRBD1 (6 bases). CDR1 is MNHNS and CDR2 is SASEGT in the germline V gene. Trimming left V 1 base short and J 7 bases short, with 17 bases between. The CDR3 is made up of 16 amino acids. In DNA form, the CDR3 reads TGTGCCAGCAGTGAAGGTCCTCGGGGGGCTAGGCAGCCCCAGCATTTT. It specifies CASSEGPRGARQPQHF.

Here the CDR3 DNA reads TGTGCCAGCAGCTTACTGGCTAGCGGGGGGTACAATGAGCAGTTCTTC. Amino acid sequence: CASSLLASGGYNEQFF. The J gene is TRBJ2-1, the V gene TRBV7-3; 11 bases align to TRBD2. The CDR3 length is 16 residues. Germline V gives CDR1 SGHTA, CDR2 FQGTGA. Trimming removed 2 bases from V and 4 bases from J; junction bases left unmatched: 4.